This T cell receptor (beta chain) was recorded in a study of T cell clusters in autoimmune cytopenias. Whole-study findings and limits: Clustering suggested that physiological T cell clusters were missing in primary autoimmune cytopenia patients. No cluster-lack signature appeared between secondary cytopenia and chronic lymphocytic leukemia patients, apparently due to lymphoma masking. Exclusive TRB clusters were 2.5 to 3.5-fold more numerous in healthy donors than in active autoimmune hepatitis.

One tube held mixed TRB-A and TRB-B primer pools for touch-down PCR. TCRdb re-called the multiplex PCR reads; one entry per CDR3 protein, DNA not given. The sample has roughly 1,000 distinct CDR3 sequences. The CDR3 length is 18 residues. Germline V lookup: CDR1 SGHRS, CDR2 YFSETQ. Turning to this clonotype: The antigen remains undetermined.

TRB was amplified from roughly 0.25 ug of peripheral blood genomic DNA per sample. The source is a human donor with an autoimmune cytopenia or autoimmune hepatitis (not recorded which). The V gene is TRBV5-1, the J gene TRBJ1-1; absent DNA, TCRdb's TRBD1 call cannot be checked. Sequencing was performed on peripheral blood. This CDR3 reads CASSLAARGSGSNTEAFF.